Listed here are 23 T cell receptor beta chains from one sample, sequenced in a study of blood T cell repertoires in COVID-19. Profiled with immunoSEQ multiplex PCR; TCRdb holds only in-frame clones, not every one. The data show about 200,000 clones, approximately 90% seen once. Material for sequencing was peripheral blood. The receptors originated from a man aged 45-60 years with acute or convalescent COVID-19.

This clone was counted a few times. This sequence joins TRBV19 and TRBJ1-5; D is uncertain. Per the germline V gene, CDR1 is LNHDA and CDR2 is SQIVND (reference sequence). The V gene lost 5 bases and the J gene lost 3 bases, with 8 bases spanning the gap. This CDR3 comprises 13 residues. For the CDR3, the DNA is TGTGCCAGTAGTGAACAGCACAATCAGCCCCAGCATTTT. Translation: CASSEQHNQPQHF.

The chain links TRBV4-2 to TRBJ1-1, with TRBD1 as a possible D gene (5 bases). This CDR3 contains 16 residues. The V end lost 2 bases, the J end lost 0 bases, and 13 bases lay between the germline ends. Per germline, CDR1 LGHNA and CDR2 YNFKEQ. The CDR3 nucleotides are TGTGCCAGCAGCCAATATATCGGAGGGGTGAACACTGAAGCTTTCTTT. Its protein product is CASSQYIGGVNTEAFF.

The table lists this clone with a count of one. The chain recombines TRBV19 with TRBJ1-2; D gene ambiguous. The V gene lost 5 bases and the J gene lost 4 bases, with 11 bases spanning the gap. The length of the CDR3 is 13 residues. CDR1 and CDR2 (germline): LNHDA, SQIVND (reference sequence). CDR3 DNA: TGTGCCAGTAGTGCGGAGGCGGGCTATGGCTACACCTTC. It yields the protein CASSAEAGYGYTF.

The chain combines TRBV7-7 with TRBJ2-1; the match to TRBD2 covers 10 bases. CDR3 length: 15 residues. Trimming took 5 bases from V and 7 from J; bases not matched to a gene: 8. Per the germline V gene, CDR1 is SSHAT and CDR2 is FNYEAQ (reference sequence). The CDR3 coding sequence is TGTGCCAGCAGCCTCCTAGCGGGGGCGGGGAATGAGCAGTTCTTC. This encodes CASSLLAGAGNEQFF.

Of note for this clone: Germline is not matched at one junction end, which may reflect a read error. As DNA, the CDR3 is TGCGCCAGCAGCCCCGGGCAGTCAACAGGTACGCAGTATTTT. As protein: CASSPGQSTGTQYF. The V call is TRBV10-1, the J call TRBJ2-3, with D possibly TRBD1 on 5 matching bases. The CDR3 covers 14 residues. Germline CDR1 WNHNN, CDR2 SYGVQD (reference sequence).

This rearrangement joins TRBV15 to TRBJ1-2; TRBD1 might be the D (5 bases). V lost 3 bases, J lost 8 bases, and 22 bases lay in between. Germline CDR1 and CDR2: LNHNV and YYDKDF (reference sequence). The CDR3 runs 16 residues. CDR3: CATSSTLPIGEGGYTF. The CDR3 region has the DNA TGTGCCACCAGCAGTACTCTCCCTATAGGGGAAGGGGGCTACACCTTC.

The chain employs TRBV4-1 and TRBJ2-1; D is ambiguous. CDR3 length equals 14 residues. Germline V gene lookup returns CDR1 MGHRA and CDR2 YSYEKL. V shed 1 base and J shed 7 bases, with 11 bases lying between them. DNA for the CDR3: TGCGCCAGCAGCCAAGTTTTACGGTCGAATGAGCAGTTCTTC. Translating gives CASSQVLRSNEQFF.

CDR3 sequence (DNA): TGTGCCAGCAGCCAAGAGACAGAAGCTAACTATGGCTACACCTTC. Translated, it gives CASSQETEANYGYTF. The chain employs TRBV3-1 (or the pseudogene TRBV3-2) and TRBJ1-2; TRBD1 is a possible D gene (5 bases). Trimming removed 0 bases from V and 0 bases from J, with 8 bases in between. Germline assignment: CDR1 LGHDT and CDR2 YNNKEL (reference sequence). CDR3 size: 15 residues.

V and J are TRBV7-5 and TRBJ1-1. TRBV7-5 counts as a pseudogene. The length of the CDR3 is 15 residues. CDR3 nucleotides: TGTGTCAGAAGCTACACAACTCGGGGGGCAATTGAAGCTTTCTTT. It yields the protein CVRSYTTRGAIEAFF.

This rearrangement joins TRBV11-2 to TRBJ1-4; D is ambiguous. Trimming took 1 base from V and 5 from J, leaving 8 bases between them. The length of the CDR3 is 14 residues. Germline V gives CDR1 SGHAT, CDR2 FQNNGV. The DNA of the CDR3 is TGTGCCAGCAGCTTAGGGCGGCTGAATGAAAAACTGTTTTTT. Translated, it gives CASSLGRLNEKLFF.

This chain uses TRBV6-6 with TRBJ1-1, with 10 bases aligning to TRBD1. From germline, CDR1 is MNHNY and CDR2 SVGAGI (reference sequence). The CDR3 is 16 residues long. Germline trimming cut 6 bases from V and 5 bases from J; bases unmatched to any gene: 12. The CDR3 sequence: CASRKDRGRGETEAFF. The CDR3 DNA sequence: TGTGCCAGCAGGAAAGACAGGGGGCGTGGAGAGACTGAAGCTTTCTTT.

The chain is built from TRBV30 and TRBJ2-1; D possibly corresponds to TRBD1 (6 bases). Germline CDR1 reads GTSNPN; CDR2 reads SVGIG (reference sequence). CDR3 length equals 14 residues. The V end was cut by 0 bases, the J end by 5 bases, with 11 bases between. CDR3 in amino acids: CAWSVGQGHNEQFF. Here the CDR3 DNA reads TGTGCCTGGAGTGTTGGGCAGGGGCACAATGAGCAGTTCTTC.

This chain connects TRBV15 to TRBJ1-5, with D unresolved. The germline gives CDR1 LNHNV, CDR2 YYDKDF (reference sequence). Trimming removed 3 bases at V and 3 bases at J, with 12 bases between. The CDR3 is 15 amino acids. DNA of the CDR3: TGTGCCACCAGCAGCGGTGGTCCTTTCAATCAGCCCCAGCATTTT. Amino acids: CATSSGGPFNQPQHF.

As concerns this clone: Distinct nucleotide sequences in the sample also encode this CDR3. V gene TRBV18 combines with J gene TRBJ1-1; 7 bases align to TRBD1. The CDR3 is 14 residues long. Germline V gene data show CDR1 as KGHSH and CDR2 as LQKENI. With 6 bases clipped from V and 1 base from J, the junction kept 5 bases outside the gene matches. In DNA form, the CDR3 reads TGTGCCAGCTCGCAGGACAGGAAGAACACTGAAGCTTTCTTT. Its translation: CASSQDRKNTEAFF.

This rearrangement joins TRBV7-2 to TRBJ2-2; 10 nucleotides line up with TRBD1. The CDR3 length is 15 residues. Germline V lookup: CDR1 SGHTA, CDR2 FQGNSA. Germline trimming cut 4 bases from V and 7 bases from J; bases unmatched to any gene: 6. Here the CDR3 DNA reads TGTGCCAGCAGCTCGACAGGGGGCGTTGGCGGGGAGCTGTTTTTT. Its translation is CASSSTGGVGGELFF.

This clone came up a few times. The genes are TRBV6-5 and TRBJ1-1, with no clear D. Germline CDR1 and CDR2: MNHEY and SVGAGI. Trimming left V 6 bases short and J 2 bases short, with 13 bases between. The CDR3 loop spans 14 amino acids. The CDR3 bases are TGTGCCAGCAGGCCTAGTCGACCCAACACTGAAGCTTTCTTT. Its translation: CASRPSRPNTEAFF.

The chain has TRBV5-6 and TRBJ1-2; the match to TRBD1 covers 7 bases. Per the germline V gene, CDR1 is SGHDT and CDR2 is YYEEEE. V lost 4 bases and J lost 4; bases outside the gene matches: 4. The CDR3 length is 13 residues. In DNA, the CDR3 is TGTGCCAGCAGCCGAGACAGGGCCTATGGCTACACCTTC. This translates into CASSRDRAYGYTF.

This sequence joins TRBV6-5 and TRBJ1-2, with 8 bases lining up with TRBD1. The CDR3 covers 14 residues. The junction had 4 bases not matched to a gene; V was cut back by 2 bases and J by 5 bases. The germline gives CDR1 MNHEY, CDR2 SVGAGI. CDR3: CASSYRQGAYGYTF. The CDR3 DNA reads TGTGCCAGCAGTTACCGGCAGGGGGCTTATGGCTACACCTTC.

The J gene is TRBJ1-1, the V gene TRBV6-1; D is uncertain. This CDR3 is 10 amino acids long. In germline, CDR1 is MNHNS, CDR2 SASEGT. V was clipped by 3 bases and J by 7 bases, with 3 bases between them. CDR3 protein: CASSDLEAFF. DNA for the CDR3: TGTGCCAGCAGTGACCTTGAAGCTTTCTTT.

The V and J genes are TRBV18 and TRBJ1-1; no definite D call. Germline CDR1 and CDR2: KGHSH and LQKENI. V lost 2 bases and J lost 0, with 7 bases in between. The CDR3 consists of 14 residues. CDR3 DNA sequence: TGTGCCAGCTCACCAGTAGACATGAACACTGAAGCTTTCTTT. The encoded protein is CASSPVDMNTEAFF.

This chain uses TRBV28 with TRBJ1-6, with TRBD1 identical over 9 bases. The J segment lost 9 bases and the V segment lost 6 bases, leaving 6 bases of the junction unmatched. This CDR3 contains 14 residues. CDR1 MDHEN and CDR2 SYDVKM come from the germline V gene. CDR3 DNA sequence: TGTGCCAGCAGACCGGGACAGGGCCGTTCACCCCTCCACTTT. This encodes CASRPGQGRSPLHF.

The chain recombines TRBV21-1 with TRBJ1-1; the D call in the table, TRBD1, was not verified against the DNA. TRBV21-1 is a listed pseudogene. There are 13 residues in the CDR3. CDR3 residues: CASSKGKGAEAFF. CDR3 DNA: TGTGCCAGCAGCAAAGGGAAGGGGGCGGAGGCTTTCTTT.

CDR3 bases: TGTGCCAGCAGCAAGGACAGGGGCGGCTATGGCTACACCTTC. Amino acid sequence: CASSKDRGGYGYTF. The chain combines TRBV2 with TRBJ1-2, with TRBD1 identical over 9 bases. The J segment lost 4 bases and the V segment lost 6 bases, leaving 6 bases of the junction unmatched. CDR1 is SNHLY and CDR2 is FYNNEI in the germline V gene. This CDR3 region has 14 residues. Variable domain in full (rest from reference TRBV2 and TRBJ1-2): EPEVTQTPSHQVTQMGQEVILRCVPISNHLYFYWYRQILGQKVEFLVSFYNNEISEKSEIFDDQFSVERPDGSNFTLKIRSTKLEDSAMYFCASSKDRGGYGYTFGSGTRLTVV.